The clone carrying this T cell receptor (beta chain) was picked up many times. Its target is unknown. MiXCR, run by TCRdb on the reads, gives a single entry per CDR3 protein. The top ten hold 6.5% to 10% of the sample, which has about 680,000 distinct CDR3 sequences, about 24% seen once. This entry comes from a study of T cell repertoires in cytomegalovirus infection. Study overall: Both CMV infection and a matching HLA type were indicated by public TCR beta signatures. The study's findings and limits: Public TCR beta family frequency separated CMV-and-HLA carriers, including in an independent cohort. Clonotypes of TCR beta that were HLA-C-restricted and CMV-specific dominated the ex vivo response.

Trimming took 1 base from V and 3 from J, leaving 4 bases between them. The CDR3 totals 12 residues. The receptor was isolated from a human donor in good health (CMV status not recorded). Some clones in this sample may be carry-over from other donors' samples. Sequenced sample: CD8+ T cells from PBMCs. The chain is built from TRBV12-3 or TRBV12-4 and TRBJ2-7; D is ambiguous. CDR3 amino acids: CASSLVDYEQYF. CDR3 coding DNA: TGTGCCAGCAGTTTAGTGGACTACGAGCAGTACTTC.